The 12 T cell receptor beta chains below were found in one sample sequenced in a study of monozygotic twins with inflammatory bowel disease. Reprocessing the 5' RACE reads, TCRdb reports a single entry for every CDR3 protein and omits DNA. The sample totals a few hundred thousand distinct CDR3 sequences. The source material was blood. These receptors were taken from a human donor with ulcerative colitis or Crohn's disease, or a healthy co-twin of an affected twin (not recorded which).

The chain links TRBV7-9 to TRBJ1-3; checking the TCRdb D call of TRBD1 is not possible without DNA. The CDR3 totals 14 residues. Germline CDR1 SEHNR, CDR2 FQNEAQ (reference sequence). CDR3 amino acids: CASSSVKGGNTIYF. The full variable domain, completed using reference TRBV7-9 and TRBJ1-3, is DTGVSQNPRHKITKRGQNVTFRCDPISEHNRLYWYRQTLGQGPEFLTYFQNEAQLEKSRLLSDRFSAERPKGSFSTLEIQRTEQGDSAMYLCASSSVKGGNTIYFGEGSWLTVV.

CDR3 sequence reads: CASKRKGTSGYNEQFF. The chain couples TRBV28 to TRBJ2-1; TCRdb lists TRBD2, though no DNA is available to test this call. The CDR3 spans 16 residues. Germline V gives CDR1 MDHEN, CDR2 SYDVKM.

Here the CDR3 reads CASSYNRPGLAAYNEQFF. This rearrangement joins TRBV5-1 to TRBJ2-1; TCRdb indicates TRBD2, and absent DNA this call remains unverified. The CDR3 is 18 amino acids. Germline assignment: CDR1 SGHRS and CDR2 YFSETQ.

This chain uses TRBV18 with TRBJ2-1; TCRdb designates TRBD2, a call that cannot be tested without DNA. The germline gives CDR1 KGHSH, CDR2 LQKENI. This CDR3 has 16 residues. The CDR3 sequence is CASSPLAASSYNEQFF. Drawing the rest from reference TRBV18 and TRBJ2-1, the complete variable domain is NAGVMQNPRHLVRRRGQEARLRCSPMKGHSHVYWYRQLPEEGLKFMVYLQKENIIDESGMPKERFSAEFPKEGPSILRIQQVVRGDSAAYFCASSPLAASSYNEQFFGPGTRLTVL.

The chain's CDR3 is CASRGRTYTDTQYF. The chain couples TRBV6-6 to TRBJ2-3; there is no DNA to check the TCRdb D call of TRBD1. Germline CDR1 and CDR2: MNHNY and SVGAGI (reference sequence). The CDR3 totals 14 residues.

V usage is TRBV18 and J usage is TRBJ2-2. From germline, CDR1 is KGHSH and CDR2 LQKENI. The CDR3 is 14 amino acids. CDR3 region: CASSPRENTGELFF.

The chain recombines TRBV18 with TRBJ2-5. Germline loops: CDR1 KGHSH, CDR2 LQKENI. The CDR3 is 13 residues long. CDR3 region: CASSPEGPGTQYF.

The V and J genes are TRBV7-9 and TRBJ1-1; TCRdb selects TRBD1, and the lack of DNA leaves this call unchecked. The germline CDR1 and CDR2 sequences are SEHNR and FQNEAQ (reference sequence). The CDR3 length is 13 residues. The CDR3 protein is CASSPTGSGEAFF.

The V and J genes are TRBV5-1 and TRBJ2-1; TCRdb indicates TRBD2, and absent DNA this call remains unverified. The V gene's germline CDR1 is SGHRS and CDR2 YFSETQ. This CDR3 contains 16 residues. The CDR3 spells CASSAVAGSSYNEQFF.

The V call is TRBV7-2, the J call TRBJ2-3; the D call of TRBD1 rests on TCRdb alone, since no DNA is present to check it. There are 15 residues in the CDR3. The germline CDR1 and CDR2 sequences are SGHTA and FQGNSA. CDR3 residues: CASSSRGVPSDTQYF.

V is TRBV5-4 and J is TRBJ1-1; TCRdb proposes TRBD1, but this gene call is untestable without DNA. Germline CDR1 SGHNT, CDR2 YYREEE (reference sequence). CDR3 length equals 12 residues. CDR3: CASGEGGTEAFF.

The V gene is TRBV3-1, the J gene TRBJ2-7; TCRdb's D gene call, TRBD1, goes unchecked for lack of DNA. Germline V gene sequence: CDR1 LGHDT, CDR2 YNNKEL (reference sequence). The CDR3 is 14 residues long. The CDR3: CASSQSQGAYEQYF.